Presented here are 28 T cell receptor beta chains from one specimen sequenced in a study of neoadjuvant anti-PD-1 for oral cavity cancer. Assay: immunoSEQ multiplex PCR; the TCRdb copy retains only in-frame clones and omits some. The sample lists some 40,000 clones, 35% to 45% occurring once. Stated time point: after neoadjuvant nivolumab, at surgical resection. The material sequenced was tumor tissue, taken after nivolumab (anti-PD-1) treatment. All receptors derive from a person between 35 and 79 years old with oral cavity squamous cell carcinoma.

The chain is built from TRBV6-5 and TRBJ1-1, with unresolved D. The CDR3 spans 12 residues. CDR1 MNHEY and CDR2 SVGAGI come from the germline V gene. V gave up 7 bases and J gave up 1 base, with 7 bases separating them. This CDR3 reads CASTGWNTEAFF. The CDR3 region has the DNA TGTGCCAGCACAGGTTGGAACACTGAAGCTTTCTTT.

In this sample, this clone turned up many times. The chain carries TRBV27 and TRBJ2-7, with TRBD2 matching over 11 bases. V shed 5 bases, J shed 4 bases, and the junction held 7 bases outside the gene matches. The CDR3 is made up of 15 amino acids. In germline, CDR1 is MNHEY, CDR2 SMNVEV (reference sequence). CDR3 sequence reads: CASSPRLAGPYEQYF. The CDR3 DNA follows: TGTGCCAGCAGTCCTCGACTAGCGGGGCCTTACGAGCAGTACTTC.

V is TRBV15 and J is TRBJ1-2; D may be TRBD1 (6 bases). This CDR3 region has 15 residues. Germline V gene data show CDR1 as LNHNV and CDR2 as YYDKDF (reference sequence). The V and J ends lost 0 bases and 3 bases respectively, with 11 bases between them. CDR3 bases: TGTGCCACCAGCAGAGAAACTCCAGGGGACTATGGCTACACCTTC. This sequence encodes CATSRETPGDYGYTF.

This clone was found a few times. V usage is TRBV4-1 and J usage is TRBJ2-2; D is uncertain. The CDR3 has 13 residues. V gave up 2 bases and J gave up 5 bases, with 6 bases separating them. In germline, CDR1 is MGHRA, CDR2 YSYEKL. The CDR3 is CASSQFKTGELFF. The CDR3 DNA sequence: TGCGCCAGCAGCCAATTTAAGACCGGGGAGCTGTTTTTT.

This clone has only one observation. The V and J genes are TRBV30 and TRBJ1-1; D ambiguous. The V end lost 2 bases, the J end lost 1 base, and 8 bases lay between the germline ends. CDR3 size: 13 residues. The germline V gene has CDR1 GTSNPN and CDR2 SVGIG (reference sequence). DNA for the CDR3: TGTGCCTGGAGTCCCTTGGGGAACACTGAAGCTTTCTTT. Amino acids: CAWSPLGNTEAFF. Drawing the rest from reference TRBV30 and TRBJ1-1, the complete variable domain is SQTIHQWPATLVQPVGSPLSLECTVEGTSNPNLYWYRQAAGRGLQLLFYSVGIGQISSEVPQNLSASRPQDRQFILSSKKLLLSDSGFYLCAWSPLGNTEAFFGQGTRLTVV.

This chain links TRBV30 with TRBJ1-5, with 7 bases lining up with TRBD1. There are 15 residues in the CDR3. The V gene end was trimmed by 0 bases and the J gene end by 4 bases; junction bases not matched to a gene: 6. Germline-derived CDR1 and CDR2 are GTSNPN and SVGIG (reference sequence). CDR3 residues: CAWSVGGAVNQPQHF. CDR3 nucleotides: TGTGCCTGGAGTGTAGGGGGCGCGGTAAATCAGCCCCAGCATTTT.

In this sample, this clone turned up many times. The V and J genes are TRBV7-6 and TRBJ2-1; D is ambiguous. Germline V gene sequence: CDR1 SGHVS, CDR2 FNYEAQ. The CDR3 totals 15 residues. Trimming took 2 bases from V and 1 from J, leaving 9 bases between them. Written as DNA, the CDR3 is TGTGCCAGCAGCTTATTTGACGGTTCCTACAATGAGCAGTTCTTC. This codes for CASSLFDGSYNEQFF.

This clone came up a few times. The CDR3 sequence: CASTRSPTGNTEAFF. In DNA, the CDR3 is TGTGCCAGCACCCGATCCCCCACAGGGAACACTGAAGCTTTCTTT. The rearrangement links TRBV6-5 to TRBJ1-1; D is possibly TRBD1 (5 bases). Germline V gene data show CDR1 as MNHEY and CDR2 as SVGAGI. This CDR3 is 15 amino acids long. Trimming removed 7 bases at V and 1 base at J, with 16 bases between.

The chain combines TRBV4-2 with TRBJ2-5, with D unresolved. Germline values: CDR1 LGHNA, CDR2 YNFKEQ. This CDR3 region has 14 residues. Trimming cost V 4 bases and J 1 base, with 10 bases left between them. The CDR3 DNA reads as TGTGCCAGCAGCCCGTCCGGCAGCCAAGAGACCCAGTACTTC. Its translation is CASSPSGSQETQYF.

V usage is TRBV30 and J usage is TRBJ1-1; D remains ambiguous. Germline V lookup: CDR1 GTSNPN, CDR2 SVGIG (reference sequence). Trimming stripped 1 base from V and 2 bases from J, with 11 bases between. The CDR3 consists of 14 residues. DNA for the CDR3: TGTGCCTGGAGTGGACCAAGTCTCAACACTGAAGCTTTCTTT. Translating gives CAWSGPSLNTEAFF.

The chain has TRBV5-4 and TRBJ2-2; 9 bases agree with TRBD2. The germline CDR1 and CDR2 sequences are SGHNT and YYREEE (reference sequence). The CDR3 contains 16 residues. J gave up 0 bases and V 4 bases, and 4 bases lay outside the gene matches. The CDR3 DNA follows: TGTGCCAGCAGCCTCCGACTAGCGGCGAACACCGGGGAGCTGTTTTTT. Amino acids: CASSLRLAANTGELFF.

The chain has TRBV27 and TRBJ1-1; D gene uncertain. Germline V gives CDR1 MNHEY, CDR2 SMNVEV (reference sequence). V dropped 6 bases and J dropped 4 bases, with 24 bases sitting between them. CDR3 length: 17 amino acids. CDR3 bases: TGTGCCAGCAGCCCACGGGTCGGGGTGCGAAGAGGCACTGAAGCTTTCTTT. Translating it yields CASSPRVGVRRGTEAFF.

Only a few counts were recorded for this clone. This chain links TRBV28 with TRBJ2-7; perhaps TRBD1 as D (5 bases). Trimming shortened V by 4 bases and J by 3 bases, and 37 bases separated the two germline ends. Germline CDR1 and CDR2: MDHEN and SYDVKM. This CDR3 is 22 amino acids long. The chain's CDR3 is CASSSPPWKTVLDGDKNYEQYF. CDR3 in DNA: TGTGCCAGCAGTTCTCCCCCATGGAAGACAGTCCTCGACGGAGACAAAAACTACGAGCAGTACTTC.

The sample holds many counts of this clone. The genes are TRBV10-2 and TRBJ1-2, with D possibly TRBD1 on 5 matching bases. Germline assignment: CDR1 WSHSY and CDR2 SAAADI. This CDR3 has 12 amino acids. The CDR3 spells CTNWGVYYGYTF. Written as DNA, the CDR3 is TGCACCAACTGGGGGGTATACTATGGCTACACCTTC.

By sample share, this clone is medium-sized. The rearrangement uses TRBV21-1 and TRBJ2-7; TRBD2 reflects the table's D call only, with no check against the DNA. TRBV21-1 is a known pseudogene. This CDR3 has 9 residues. The CDR3 DNA reads as TGTGCCAGCACGGGGGAGCAGTACTTC. Its translation: CASTGEQYF.

In this sample, this clone turned up once. The chain recombines TRBV5-6 with TRBJ1-5; TRBD1 is a possible D gene (5 bases). V was pared by 2 bases and J by 2 bases, with 14 bases between. The CDR3 is made up of 16 amino acids. The V gene's germline CDR1 is SGHDT and CDR2 YYEEEE. The CDR3, as DNA: TGTGCCAGCAGCTTTGGGCCGGGGGGACGCAATCAGCCCCAGCATTTT. This gives the protein CASSFGPGGRNQPQHF.

This clone is medium-sized (0.01 to 0.1%). The chain carries TRBV27 and TRBJ2-5, with D tentatively TRBD1 (5 bases). V was shortened by 5 bases and J by 1 base, with 11 bases between the two germline ends. This CDR3 region has 14 residues. Germline V gene data show CDR1 as MNHEY and CDR2 as SMNVEV (reference sequence). DNA of the CDR3: TGTGCCAGCAGTGCCCGACAGACCCAAGAGACCCAGTACTTC. It encodes CASSARQTQETQYF.

In its sample, this clone was seen a few times. The rearrangement joins TRBV20-1 to TRBJ2-7; D tentatively reads TRBD1 or TRBD2 (5 bases each). This CDR3 is 11 amino acids long. The germline V gene has CDR1 DFQATT and CDR2 SNEGSKA (reference sequence). V lost 2 bases to trimming and J lost 9 bases, with 11 bases between them. The CDR3 nucleotides read TGCAGTGCTAGATCAGGGAGAGGGCAGTACTTC. Translating gives CSARSGRGQYF.

This clone was counted at least ten times. The chain carries TRBV19 and TRBJ1-5; the D is unclear. The CDR3 spans 12 residues. Per the germline V gene, CDR1 is LNHDA and CDR2 is SQIVND (reference sequence). V was clipped by 6 bases and J by 6 bases, with 9 bases between them. CDR3 nucleotide sequence: TGTGCCAGTAGCTCAGTCGGTCAGCCCCAGCATTTT. Protein product: CASSSVGQPQHF.

The chain uses TRBV7-6 and TRBJ2-2; D might be TRBD2 (7 bases). The V and J ends lost 4 bases and 0 bases respectively, with 18 bases between them. Germline V CDR1 and CDR2: SGHVS, FNYEAQ. The CDR3 has 18 residues. Here the CDR3 reads CASSSPRSGDTNTGELFF. The CDR3 nucleotides are TGTGCCAGCAGCTCTCCCCGCAGCGGGGACACGAACACCGGGGAGCTGTTTTTT.

This clone appeared many times. J is TRBJ1-6 and V is TRBV27; D call uncertain. The CDR3 sequence is 14 residues long. Between the trimmed V and J ends, which lost 3 bases and 7 bases, there was a span of 10 bases. CDR1 is MNHEY and CDR2 is SMNVEV in the germline V gene (reference sequence). DNA of the CDR3: TGTGCCAGCAGTTTCAGGTCAGAAAATTCACCCCTCCACTTT. Its protein is CASSFRSENSPLHF.

A few counts support this clone. The gene calls are TRBV6-6 and TRBJ2-1; D is perhaps TRBD2 (6 bases). The V gene's germline CDR1 is MNHNY and CDR2 SVGAGI (reference sequence). This CDR3 has 15 amino acids. Trimming pared 6 bases from V and 8 bases from J, leaving 20 bases between. The CDR3, as DNA: TGTGCCAGCAGCCCCGCCCTGGAGGGAAAATATGAGCAGTTCTTC. Translating gives CASSPALEGKYEQFF.

The sample holds a few counts of this clone. V gene TRBV4-1 combines with J gene TRBJ2-5; the match to TRBD2 covers 8 bases. The germline gives CDR1 MGHRA, CDR2 YSYEKL. This CDR3 contains 16 residues. Trimming removed 1 base from V and 5 bases from J; junction bases left unmatched: 9. As DNA, the CDR3 is TGCGCCAGCAGCCAAGGCCACAGCGGGGGTTCCGAGACCCAGTACTTC. It specifies CASSQGHSGGSETQYF.

This clone was seen a handful of times. J is TRBJ2-3 and V is TRBV19; TRBD2 matches 10 bases. This CDR3 is 15 amino acids long. CDR1 is LNHDA, CDR2 SQIVND, per germline (reference sequence). After removal of 7 bases from V and 0 bases from J, the junction contained 4 bases not matched to a gene. The CDR3 sequence is CASTSLAGSTDTQYF. The DNA for the CDR3 is TGTGCCAGTACCTCACTAGCGGGGAGCACAGATACGCAGTATTTT.

This clone showed up just a few times. This chain uses TRBV11-2 with TRBJ2-7; tentatively, D is TRBD2 (5 bases). From germline, CDR1 is SGHAT and CDR2 FQNNGV. Trimming removed 0 bases from V and 5 bases from J, with 8 bases in between. The CDR3 runs to 13 residues. The CDR3 spells CASSLDMRDEQYF. The CDR3 nucleotides read TGTGCCAGCAGCTTAGACATGCGGGACGAGCAGTACTTC.

The chain recombines TRBV4-2 with TRBJ2-4, with 8 bases that match TRBD2. Losses at the gene ends were 3 bases for V and 7 bases for J; bases not matched to a gene: 5. The CDR3 runs to 14 residues. Per germline, CDR1 LGHNA and CDR2 YNFKEQ. CDR3 protein: CASSQLAGWNIQYF. The CDR3 DNA reads TGTGCCAGCAGCCAGTTAGCGGGGTGGAACATTCAGTACTTC.

This clone showed up just a few times. The chain recombines TRBV20-1 with TRBJ2-5; no clear D gene. Germline V gives CDR1 DFQATT, CDR2 SNEGSKA (reference sequence). Trimming removed 1 base from V and 5 bases from J, with 5 bases in between. The CDR3 spans 11 residues. CDR3 loop: CSARVGETQYF. For the CDR3, the DNA is TGCAGTGCTAGAGTAGGGGAGACCCAGTACTTC.

This clone was picked up a small number of times. The V call is TRBV19, the J call TRBJ1-3; D not certain. Trimming pared 5 bases from V and 6 bases from J, leaving 2 bases between. CDR1 is LNHDA, CDR2 SQIVND, per germline (reference sequence). The CDR3 contains 10 residues. The CDR3 nucleotides are TGTGCCAGTAGTGAAAACACCATATATTTT. Residues: CASSENTIYF.